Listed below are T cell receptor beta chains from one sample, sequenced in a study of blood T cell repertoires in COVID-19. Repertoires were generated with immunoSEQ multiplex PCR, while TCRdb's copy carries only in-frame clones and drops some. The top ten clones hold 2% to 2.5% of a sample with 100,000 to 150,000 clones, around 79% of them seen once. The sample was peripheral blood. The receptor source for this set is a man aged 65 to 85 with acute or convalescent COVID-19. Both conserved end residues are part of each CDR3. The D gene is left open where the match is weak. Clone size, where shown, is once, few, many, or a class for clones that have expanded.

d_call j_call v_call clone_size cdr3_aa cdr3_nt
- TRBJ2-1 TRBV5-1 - CASSSGLRGANEQFF TGCGCCAGCAGCTCGGGATTGCGGGGCGCTAATGAGCAGTTCTTC
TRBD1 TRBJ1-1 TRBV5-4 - CASSGDRDFLPEAFF TGTGCCAGCAGCGGCGACAGGGATTTTTTGCCTGAAGCTTTCTTT
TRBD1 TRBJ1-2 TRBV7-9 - CASSNRGLWGYTF TGTGCCAGCAGCAACAGGGGTCTATGGGGCTACACCTTC
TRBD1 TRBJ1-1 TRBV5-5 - CASTLQGSIRDTEAFF TGTGCCAGCACCTTACAGGGGTCAATAAGGGACACTGAAGCTTTCTTT
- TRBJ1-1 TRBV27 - CASSSKNLRNTEAFF TGTGCCAGCAGTTCAAAAAACCTGAGAAACACTGAAGCTTTCTTT
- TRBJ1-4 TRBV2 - CASSENRAEKLFF TGTGCCAGCAGTGAAAACAGGGCGGAAAAACTGTTTTTT
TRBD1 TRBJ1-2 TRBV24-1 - CATRGQGAYGYTF TGTGCCACCAGAGGACAGGGGGCTTATGGCTACACCTTC
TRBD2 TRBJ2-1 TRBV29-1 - CSVRGGGNNEQFF TGCAGCGTGCGCGGCGGGGGGAACAATGAGCAGTTCTTC
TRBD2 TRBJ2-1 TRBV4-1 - CASSPRLAGGNEQFF TGCGCCAGCAGCCCCCGACTAGCGGGGGGAAATGAGCAGTTCTTC
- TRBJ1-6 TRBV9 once CASSVAPTGSNSPLHF TGTGCCAGCAGCGTAGCTCCCACAGGGTCTAATTCACCCCTCCACTTT
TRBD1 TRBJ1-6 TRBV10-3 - CAISESKQGAWGNSPLHF TGTGCCATCAGTGAGTCGAAGCAGGGGGCTTGGGGTAATTCACCCCTCCACTTT
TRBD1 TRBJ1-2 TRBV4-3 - CASSLQGGARGYTF TGCGCCAGCAGCCTACAGGGGGGCGCACGGGGCTACACCTTC
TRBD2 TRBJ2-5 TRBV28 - CASSRIAGGSEETQYF TGTGCCAGCAGCAGGATAGCGGGGGGATCAGAAGAGACCCAGTACTTC
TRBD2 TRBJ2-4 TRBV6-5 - CASRGGGAKNIQYF TGTGCCAGCAGAGGCGGGGGGGCCAAAAACATTCAGTACTTC
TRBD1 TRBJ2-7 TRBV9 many CASSAGRDRRISEQYF TGTGCCAGCAGCGCGGGCCGGGACAGGCGTATTTCCGAGCAGTACTTC
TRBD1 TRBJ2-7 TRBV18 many CASSRDSYEQYF TGTGCCAGCTCACGGGACAGCTACGAGCAGTACTTC
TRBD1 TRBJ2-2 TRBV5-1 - CASKMRGDRLLNTGELFF TGCGCCAGCAAAATGCGTGGGGACAGGCTTTTGAACACCGGGGAGCTGTTTTTT
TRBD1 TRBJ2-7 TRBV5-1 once CASSLTGVGSYEQYF TGCGCCAGCAGCTTGACAGGGGTAGGATCCTACGAGCAGTACTTC
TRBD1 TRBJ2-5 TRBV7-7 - CASSDQTGVETQYF TGTGCCAGCAGCGATCAGACAGGGGTGGAGACCCAGTACTTC
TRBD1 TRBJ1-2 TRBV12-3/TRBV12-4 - CASSNDRVDGYTF TGTGCCAGCAGTAATGACAGGGTCGATGGCTACACCTTC
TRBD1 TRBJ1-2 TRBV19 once CASSRGQGVVSYGYTF TGTGCCAGTAGTCGTGGCCAGGGGGTAGTAAGCTATGGCTACACCTTC
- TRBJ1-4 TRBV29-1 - CSATGSGEKLFF TGCAGCGCTACAGGGTCCGGTGAAAAACTGTTTTTT
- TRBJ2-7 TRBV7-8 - CASSLGRAAYEQYF TGTGCCAGCAGCTTAGGCAGGGCCGCCTACGAGCAGTACTTC
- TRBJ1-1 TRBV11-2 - CASSSPGGMNTEAFF TGTGCCAGCAGCTCTCCCGGGGGTATGAACACTGAAGCTTTCTTT
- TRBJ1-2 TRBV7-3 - CASSLNPAGGYGYTF TGTGCCAGCAGCTTAAACCCAGCGGGAGGCTATGGCTACACCTTC
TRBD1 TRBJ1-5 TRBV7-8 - CASSLGGGAYQPQHF TGTGCCAGCAGCTTAGGAGGGGGCGCATATCAGCCCCAGCATTTT
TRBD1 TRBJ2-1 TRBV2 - CASSEDRGAYNEQFF TGTGCCAGCAGTGAAGACAGGGGGGCCTACAATGAGCAGTTCTTC
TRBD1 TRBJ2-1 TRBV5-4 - CASSSRQGIEQFF TGTGCCAGCAGCTCGCGACAGGGGATTGAGCAGTTCTTC
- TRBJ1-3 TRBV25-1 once CASSAGLSGNTIYF TGTGCCAGCAGTGCTGGCCTCTCTGGAAACACCATATATTTT
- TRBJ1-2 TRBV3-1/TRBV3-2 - CASSQVKGAGYTF TGTGCCAGCAGCCAAGTCAAAGGGGCCGGCTACACCTTC
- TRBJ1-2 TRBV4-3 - CASSRRERGGYGYTF TGCGCCAGCAGCCGTAGGGAGCGGGGAGGCTATGGCTACACCTTC
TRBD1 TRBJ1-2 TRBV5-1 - CASSDQGASGYTF TGCGCCAGCAGCGATCAGGGGGCGTCTGGCTACACCTTC
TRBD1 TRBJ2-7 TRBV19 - CASRDRGQSYEQYF TGTGCCAGCCGGGACAGGGGCCAATCCTACGAGCAGTACTTC
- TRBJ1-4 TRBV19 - CATRKTGGEKLFF TGTGCCACCCGAAAAACGGGGGGTGAAAAACTGTTTTTT
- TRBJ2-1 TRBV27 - CASNLPGLGSNEQFF TGTGCCAGCAATCTTCCGGGATTGGGATCGAATGAGCAGTTCTTC
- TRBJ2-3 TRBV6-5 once CASSLQTGSTDTQYF TGTGCCAGCAGTCTCCAGACAGGAAGCACAGATACGCAGTATTTT
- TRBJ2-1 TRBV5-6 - CASSLGGVYNEQFF TGTGCCAGCAGCTTGGGCGGGGTCTACAATGAGCAGTTCTTC
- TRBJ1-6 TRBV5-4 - CASSFEQGNSPLHF TGTGCCAGCAGCTTTGAACAGGGTAATTCACCCCTCCACTTT
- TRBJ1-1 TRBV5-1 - CASSLAGRGDTEAFF TGCGCCAGCAGCTTGGCCGGCAGGGGAGACACTGAAGCTTTCTTT
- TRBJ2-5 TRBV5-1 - CASSPRGHSIQETQYF TGCGCCAGCAGCCCGCGGGGGCATAGCATTCAAGAGACCCAGTACTTC
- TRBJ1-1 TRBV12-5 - CASGYQGSTEAFF TGTGCTAGTGGGTATCAGGGAAGCACTGAAGCTTTCTTT